These T cell receptor beta chains were read from a single sample in a study of identical twins. TCRdb re-derived calls from the 5' RACE reads in MiXCR, one entry per CDR3 protein. The repertoire holds about 810,000 distinct CDR3 sequences, with 9% to 15% as singletons. These same data were also listed under a study on yellow fever vaccine responses in identical twins.

Material for sequencing was PBMCs. These receptors all come from a woman under 30 in good health. CDR3s leave out the opening cysteine and the closing phenylalanine or tryptophan. Only part of the rows carry a size: once, few, many, or a class if the clone is expanded.

J: TRBJ1-5; V: TRBV28; size: -; CDR3: ASSLWIGGGGQPQH
J: TRBJ2-6; V: TRBV12-3/TRBV12-4; size: -; CDR3: ASSFWTERSGANVLT
J: TRBJ2-3; V: TRBV3-1; size: few; CDR3: ASSSGTSDSTDTQY
J: TRBJ2-1; V: TRBV7-2; size: -; CDR3: ASSELASEQF
J: TRBJ2-2; V: TRBV20-1; size: once; CDR3: CARGTANRVVGELF
J: TRBJ2-5; V: TRBV2; size: many; CDR3: ASKGRGLQETQY
J: TRBJ2-1; V: TRBV28; size: -; CDR3: ASSHRGYYNEQF
J: TRBJ1-1; V: TRBV7-2; size: few; CDR3: ASSTGTPWDTEAF
J: TRBJ1-6; V: TRBV5-1; size: -; CDR3: ASSLRGQTNSPLH
J: TRBJ1-6; V: TRBV27; size: few; CDR3: ASSLRQGSSSPLH
J: TRBJ2-1; V: TRBV15; size: -; CDR3: ATRPSGESSYNEQF
J: TRBJ2-7; V: TRBV10-3; size: -; CDR3: AISSLTSGSYEQY
J: TRBJ2-5; V: TRBV11-2; size: many; CDR3: ASSLTSSQY
J: TRBJ2-7; V: TRBV20-1; size: many; CDR3: SARAEDRVYEQY
J: TRBJ2-3; V: TRBV20-1; size: few; CDR3: SARYGLTRTDTQY
J: TRBJ2-1; V: TRBV29-1; size: -; CDR3: SVVDRGLGSGRANEQF
J: TRBJ2-1; V: TRBV5-5; size: many; CDR3: ASSPSGGAIYNEQF
J: TRBJ2-7; V: TRBV13; size: few; CDR3: ASSHLAGRYEQY
J: TRBJ2-7; V: TRBV3-1; size: -; CDR3: ASSQGYRNFYEQY
J: TRBJ2-7; V: TRBV27; size: -; CDR3: ASSLSGWVVQDSYEQY
J: TRBJ2-1; V: TRBV5-1; size: few; CDR3: ASSLDGTGVGEQF
J: TRBJ2-7; V: TRBV4-1; size: few; CDR3: ASSQERLGGGTYEQY
J: TRBJ2-4; V: TRBV24-1; size: few; CDR3: ATSPGTQGGEAKNIQY
J: TRBJ2-6; V: TRBV7-9; size: -; CDR3: ASSLGPLISGANVLT
J: TRBJ2-5; V: TRBV12-3/TRBV12-4; size: few; CDR3: ASKFGPQETQY
J: TRBJ1-4; V: TRBV6-1; size: -; CDR3: ASRRDRVATNEKLF
J: TRBJ1-1; V: TRBV12-3/TRBV12-4; size: many; CDR3: ASSVGTGVTEAF
J: TRBJ2-1; V: TRBV29-1; size: few; CDR3: SVERQGSYNEQF
J: TRBJ1-3; V: TRBV3-1; size: -; CDR3: ASSHQGTSGNTIY
J: TRBJ2-1; V: TRBV13; size: -; CDR3: ASHRGRTSGRRGNEQF
J: TRBJ2-7; V: TRBV19; size: few; CDR3: ASSTSRGSFPYEQY
J: TRBJ2-2; V: TRBV7-9; size: few; CDR3: ASDHTSTGELF
J: TRBJ1-1; V: TRBV27; size: once; CDR3: ASSLLTEGNTEAF
J: TRBJ2-5; V: TRBV20-1; size: few; CDR3: SAVREVQETQY
J: TRBJ2-1; V: TRBV12-3/TRBV12-4; size: few; CDR3: ASSPPAQVNEQF
J: TRBJ1-2; V: TRBV9; size: -; CDR3: ASSPVLMGPSYGYT
J: TRBJ2-3; V: TRBV12-3/TRBV12-4; size: many; CDR3: ASSPSEQNVADTQY
J: TRBJ1-4; V: TRBV7-8; size: -; CDR3: ASSLGRANEKLF
J: TRBJ2-5; V: TRBV27; size: few; CDR3: ASSDSLVKTQY
J: TRBJ2-3; V: TRBV28; size: few; CDR3: ASRSQNTDTQY
J: TRBJ1-5; V: TRBV19; size: -; CDR3: ASSPLGTGVIGNQPQH
J: TRBJ2-2; V: TRBV4-2; size: few; CDR3: ASSQFGFTSDSTGELF
J: TRBJ2-2; V: TRBV10-3; size: few; CDR3: AIGGNTGELF
J: TRBJ1-5; V: TRBV19; size: many; CDR3: ASSRPGQPQH
J: TRBJ1-1; V: TRBV25-1; size: -; CDR3: ASSESRWNTEAF
J: TRBJ2-5; V: TRBV2; size: many; CDR3: ASKTGRVETQY
J: TRBJ2-5; V: TRBV20-1; size: few; CDR3: SAREGGSVRQETQY
J: TRBJ1-2; V: TRBV5-1; size: many; CDR3: ASSLAGEIGYT
J: TRBJ2-7; V: TRBV4-1; size: few; CDR3: ASSQGGGGQAFWEQY
J: TRBJ1-3; V: TRBV15; size: -; CDR3: ATSREKRATSIGNTIY
J: TRBJ2-7; V: TRBV10-2; size: -; CDR3: ASSDPTLMRERHEQY
J: TRBJ1-5; V: TRBV2; size: few; CDR3: ASNEDKGAQPQH
J: TRBJ1-2; V: TRBV5-1; size: few; CDR3: ASSLAGGQGHPNYGYT
J: TRBJ2-5; V: TRBV6-6; size: -; CDR3: ASNPTGVETQY